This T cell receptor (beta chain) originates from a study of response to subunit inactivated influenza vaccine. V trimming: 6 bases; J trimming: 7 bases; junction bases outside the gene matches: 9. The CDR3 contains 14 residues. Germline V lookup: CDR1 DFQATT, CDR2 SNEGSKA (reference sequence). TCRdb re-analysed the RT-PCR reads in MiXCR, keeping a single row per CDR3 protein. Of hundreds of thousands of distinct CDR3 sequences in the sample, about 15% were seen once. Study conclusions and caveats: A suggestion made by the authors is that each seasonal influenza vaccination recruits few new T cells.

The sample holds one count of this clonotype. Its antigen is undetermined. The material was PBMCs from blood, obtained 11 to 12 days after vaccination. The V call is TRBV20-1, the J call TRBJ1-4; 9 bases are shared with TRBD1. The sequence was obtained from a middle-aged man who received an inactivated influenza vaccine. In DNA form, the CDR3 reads TGCAGTGCGGCGCCCGGGACAGGGCGTGAAAAACTGTTTTTT. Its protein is CSAAPGTGREKLFF.